These 6 T cell receptor beta chains came from one sample sequenced in a study of shared clonotypes between healthy human individuals. Some clones are missing from TCRdb's copy, which holds only in-frame ones; the method was immunoSEQ multiplex PCR. The sample consists of around 700,000 clones, 74% of them appearing once. The sample was memory CD4+ T cells sorted from blood. The subset denotes: CD45RA-negative fraction. All receptors come from a woman between 25 and 40 years old in good health.

The rearrangement uses TRBV30 and TRBJ2-5; D ambiguous. Germline CDR1 and CDR2: GTSNPN and SVGIG (reference sequence). The ends were cut back, 5 bases at V and 5 bases at J, with 9 bases in the middle. The CDR3 totals 11 residues. The CDR3 DNA is TGTGCCTGGTCCGACGTGGAGACCCAGTACTTC. It translates to CAWSDVETQYF.

The J gene is TRBJ2-2, the V gene TRBV18; TRBD1 might be the D (5 bases). The CDR3 runs 15 residues. The ends were cut back, 3 bases at V and 1 base at J, with 9 bases in the middle. CDR1 is KGHSH, CDR2 LQKENI, per germline. Here the CDR3 reads CASSPSRENTGELFF. The CDR3 nucleotides read TGTGCCAGCTCACCGAGCAGGGAGAACACCGGGGAGCTGTTTTTT.

The chain has TRBV9 and TRBJ2-3, with D perhaps matching TRBD2 (6 bases). Germline V gene data show CDR1 as SGDLS and CDR2 as YYNGEE. Trimming cost V 0 bases and J 8 bases, with 13 bases left between them. There are 14 residues in the CDR3. The CDR3 loop reads CASSVAAGWTTQYF. The CDR3 DNA sequence: TGTGCCAGCAGCGTAGCGGCGGGGTGGACTACGCAGTATTTT.

This chain links TRBV7-8 with TRBJ2-7, with 9 bases aligning to TRBD1. The CDR3 spans 14 residues. The germline CDR1 and CDR2 sequences are SGHVS and FQNEAQ. V trimming: 5 bases; J trimming: 6 bases; junction bases outside the gene matches: 8. In DNA, the CDR3 is TGTGCCAGCAGCCCAACACAGGGGGCAAGCGAGCAGTACTTC. This translates into CASSPTQGASEQYF.

This clone came up once. This rearrangement joins TRBV5-1 to TRBJ1-1; no firm D call. The germline gives CDR1 SGHRS, CDR2 YFSETQ. Trimming left V 1 base short and J 1 base short, with 8 bases between. CDR3 length: 14 amino acids. CDR3 residues: CASSLKPPNTEAFF. The CDR3 region has the DNA TGCGCCAGCAGCTTGAAACCCCCGAACACTGAAGCTTTCTTT.

The rearrangement joins TRBV5-1 to TRBJ2-3, with D perhaps TRBD2 (6 bases). V lost 4 bases and J 0 bases, leaving 12 bases between the germline ends. The CDR3 consists of 15 residues. The germline gives CDR1 SGHRS, CDR2 YFSETQ. The CDR3 reads CASSPPGTSTDTQYF. As DNA, the CDR3 is TGCGCCAGCAGCCCGCCCGGGACTAGCACAGATACGCAGTATTTT.